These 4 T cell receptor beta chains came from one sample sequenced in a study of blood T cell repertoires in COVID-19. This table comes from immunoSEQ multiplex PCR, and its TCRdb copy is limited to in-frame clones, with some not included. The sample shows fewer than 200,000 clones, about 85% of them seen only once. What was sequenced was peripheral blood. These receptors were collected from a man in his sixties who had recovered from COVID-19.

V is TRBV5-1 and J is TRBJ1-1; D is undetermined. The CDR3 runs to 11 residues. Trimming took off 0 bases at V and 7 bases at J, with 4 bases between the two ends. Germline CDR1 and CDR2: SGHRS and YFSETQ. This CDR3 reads CASSLDSEAFF. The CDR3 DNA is TGCGCCAGCAGCTTGGACAGTGAAGCTTTCTTT. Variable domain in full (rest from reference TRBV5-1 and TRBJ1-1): KAGVTQTPRYLIKTRGQQVTLSCSPISGHRSVSWYQQTPGQGLQFLFEYFSETQRNKGNFPGRFSGRQFSNSRSEMNVSTLELGDSALYLCASSLDSEAFFGQGTRLTVV.

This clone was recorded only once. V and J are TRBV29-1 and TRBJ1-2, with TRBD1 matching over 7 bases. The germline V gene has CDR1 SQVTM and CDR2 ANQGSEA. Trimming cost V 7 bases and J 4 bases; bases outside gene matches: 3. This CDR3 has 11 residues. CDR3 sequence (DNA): TGCAGCGCAGCAGGGGGCTATGGCTACACCTTC. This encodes CSAAGGYGYTF. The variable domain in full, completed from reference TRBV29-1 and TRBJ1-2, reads SAVISQKPSRDICQRGTSLTIQCQVDSQVTMMFWYRQQPGQSLTLIATANQGSEATYESGFVIDKFPISRPNLTFSTLTVSNMSPEDSSIYLCSAAGGYGYTFGSGTRLTVV.

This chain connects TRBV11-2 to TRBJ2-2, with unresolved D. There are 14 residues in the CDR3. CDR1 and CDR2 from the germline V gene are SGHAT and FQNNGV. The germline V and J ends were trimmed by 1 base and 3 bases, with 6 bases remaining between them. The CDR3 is CASSLVRYTGELFF. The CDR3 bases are TGTGCCAGCAGCTTAGTTCGGTACACCGGGGAGCTGTTTTTT. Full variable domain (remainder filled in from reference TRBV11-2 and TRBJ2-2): EAGVAQSPRYKIIEKRQSVAFWCNPISGHATLYWYQQILGQGPKLLIQFQNNGVVDDSQLPKDRFSAERLKGVDSTLKIQPAKLEDSAVYLCASSLVRYTGELFFGEGSRLTVL.

In nucleotides, the CDR3 is TGTGCCAGCAGTGAATGGGGGGGCAGGAACTATGGCTACACCTTC. Protein product: CASSEWGGRNYGYTF. This chain connects TRBV2 to TRBJ1-2, with D tentatively TRBD1 (6 bases). The ends were cut back, 2 bases at V and 2 bases at J, with 12 bases in the middle. Germline V gives CDR1 SNHLY, CDR2 FYNNEI. The CDR3 covers 15 residues.